These 21 T cell receptor beta chains came from one sample sequenced in a study of blood T cell repertoires in COVID-19. TCRdb's table, derived via immunoSEQ multiplex PCR, lists solely in-frame clones and lacks some. The sample shows around 150,000 clones, approximately 85% of them seen only once. The sequenced material came from peripheral blood. The receptors here all came from a woman aged 60-75 years with COVID-19, enrolled during active disease.

V gene TRBV25-1 combines with J gene TRBJ1-2; 10 bases align to TRBD1. Germline V gives CDR1 MGHDK, CDR2 SYGVNS. Losses at the gene ends were 0 bases for V and 6 bases for J; bases not matched to a gene: 1. The CDR3 consists of 14 residues. The chain's CDR3 is CASSEYGTGDGYTF. DNA for the CDR3: TGTGCCAGCAGTGAATATGGGACAGGGGATGGCTACACCTTC.

The rearrangement uses TRBV25-1 and TRBJ2-2, with TRBD1 identical over 7 bases. CDR1 is MGHDK, CDR2 SYGVNS, per germline. Losses at the gene ends were 6 bases for V and 5 bases for J; bases not matched to a gene: 9. The CDR3 covers 15 residues. CDR3 coding DNA: TGTGCCAGCAGCTTAGATGCGACAGGGACCGGGGAGCTGTTTTTT. Its protein is CASSLDATGTGELFF.

This chain joins TRBV30 and TRBJ1-5; 9 nucleotides agree with TRBD1. In germline, CDR1 is GTSNPN, CDR2 SVGIG (reference sequence). V gave up 1 base and J gave up 6 bases; unmatched junction bases: 1. This CDR3 region has 13 residues. The CDR3 reads CAWSETGGQPQHF. The CDR3 bases are TGTGCCTGGAGTGAGACAGGGGGTCAGCCCCAGCATTTT. The variable domain in full, with the rest retrieved from reference TRBV30 and TRBJ1-5, is SQTIHQWPATLVQPVGSPLSLECTVEGTSNPNLYWYRQAAGRGLQLLFYSVGIGQISSEVPQNLSASRPQDRQFILSSKKLLLSDSGFYLCAWSETGGQPQHFGDGTRLSIL.

This chain joins TRBV10-2 and TRBJ2-5; 8 positions agree with TRBD2. This CDR3 comprises 15 residues. V was clipped by 8 bases and J by 1 base; unmatched bases: 9. From germline, CDR1 is WSHSY and CDR2 SAAADI. As DNA, the CDR3 is TGCGCCAGCCGATGGCGGGAGGCCGCCCAAGAGACCCAGTACTTC. Translating gives CASRWREAAQETQYF.

The chain employs TRBV2 and TRBJ1-4; D uncertain. CDR1 and CDR2 (germline): SNHLY, FYNNEI. The CDR3 loop spans 15 amino acids. V was cut by 2 bases and J by 4 bases, with 11 bases left in between. The CDR3 DNA is TGTGCCAGCAGTGAATCGCGCGCACTTAATGAAAAACTGTTTTTT. This sequence encodes CASSESRALNEKLFF.

The chain links TRBV2 to TRBJ1-5, with 12 positions matching TRBD1. Germline CDR1 SNHLY, CDR2 FYNNEI. The CDR3 is 17 residues long. Trimming at V came to 2 bases and at J to 6 bases, leaving 8 bases not matched to a gene. The CDR3 bases are TGTGCCAGCAGTGAATCCACCGGGACAGGGGGCAGTCAGCCCCAGCATTTT. It yields the protein CASSESTGTGGSQPQHF.

This sequence joins TRBV14 and TRBJ1-2; TRBD1 might be the D (6 bases). The CDR3 consists of 16 residues. CDR1 is SGHDN, CDR2 FVKESK, per germline. Trimming removed 4 bases at V and 7 bases at J, with 22 bases between. The CDR3 bases are TGTGCCAGCAGCCCAAACCTAAGAGGGGGGACTAGTGGCTACACCTTC. Translating gives CASSPNLRGGTSGYTF.

This chain connects TRBV28 to TRBJ2-7, with TRBD1 matching 8 bases. The CDR3 sequence is 16 residues long. Germline loops: CDR1 MDHEN, CDR2 SYDVKM. V trimming: 7 bases; J trimming: 3 bases; junction bases outside the gene matches: 14. The DNA for the CDR3 is TGTGCCAGCACCTCCCTCCGACAGGGGATGGACTACGAGCAGTACTTC. It encodes CASTSLRQGMDYEQYF. Filled out from reference TRBV28 and TRBJ2-7, the complete variable domain reads DVKVTQSSRYLVKRTGEKVFLECVQDMDHENMFWYRQDPGLGLRLIYFSYDVKMKEKGDIPEGYSVSREKKERFSLILESASTNQTSMYLCASTSLRQGMDYEQYFGPGTRLTVT.

J is TRBJ2-1 and V is TRBV3-1 (or the pseudogene TRBV3-2); 7 positions agree with TRBD2. Trimming cost V 2 bases and J 9 bases; bases outside gene matches: 16. CDR3 length equals 17 residues. Germline CDR1 and CDR2: LGHDT and YNNKEL (reference sequence). Here the CDR3 DNA reads TGTGCCAGCAGCCAAAAAAAAGTGAGCGGGGAGCGAAGTGAGCAGTTCTTC. Translation: CASSQKKVSGERSEQFF.

For the CDR3, the DNA is TGTGCCAGCAGGGACAGGGTTGGTAATCAGCCCCAGCATTTT. Translating gives CASRDRVGNQPQHF. This chain links TRBV2 with TRBJ1-5; TRBD1 aligns across 8 bases. CDR3 length: 14 amino acids. CDR1 is SNHLY, CDR2 FYNNEI, per germline. V lost 6 bases and J lost 4; bases outside the gene matches: 5. The complete variable domain, with remaining parts taken from reference TRBV2 and TRBJ1-5, reads EPEVTQTPSHQVTQMGQEVILRCVPISNHLYFYWYRQILGQKVEFLVSFYNNEISEKSEIFDDQFSVERPDGSNFTLKIRSTKLEDSAMYFCASRDRVGNQPQHFGDGTRLSIL.

V usage is TRBV19 and J usage is TRBJ2-5; 9 nucleotides align to TRBD1. V shed 6 bases, J shed 6 bases, and the junction held 8 bases outside the gene matches. Germline CDR1 LNHDA, CDR2 SQIVND (reference sequence). The CDR3 sequence is 14 residues long. This CDR3 is CASSEGTGMKTQYF. The CDR3 nucleotides read TGTGCCAGTAGCGAAGGGACAGGGATGAAGACCCAGTACTTC.

This sequence joins TRBV28 and TRBJ2-7, with 7 bases matching TRBD2. Losses at the gene ends were 4 bases for V and 3 bases for J; bases not matched to a gene: 9. The CDR3 contains 15 residues. Germline CDR1 and CDR2: MDHEN and SYDVKM. The CDR3 bases are TGTGCCAGCAGTTCATCTGGGACTATTAACTACGAGCAGTACTTC. This encodes CASSSSGTINYEQYF.

The gene calls are TRBV5-1 and TRBJ1-2, with no clear D. This CDR3 contains 17 residues. Trimming took off 0 bases at V and 4 bases at J, with 19 bases between the two ends. CDR1 is SGHRS and CDR2 is YFSETQ in the germline V gene. The CDR3 loop is CASSLASGSSPRYGYTF. The CDR3 DNA is TGCGCCAGCAGCTTGGCCTCCGGGAGCTCCCCACGCTATGGCTACACCTTC.

The chain carries TRBV3-1 (or the pseudogene TRBV3-2) and TRBJ1-3; no firm D call. Trimming cost V 0 bases and J 0 bases, with 9 bases left between them. The CDR3 length is 16 residues. In germline, CDR1 is LGHDT, CDR2 YNNKEL (reference sequence). CDR3 region: CASSQDLASSGNTIYF. The CDR3 coding sequence is TGTGCCAGCAGCCAAGATCTGGCTAGCTCTGGAAACACCATATATTTT.

CDR3 bases: TGTGCCAGCAGCTTAGGGACACTTTACAATGAGCAGTTCTTC. Its protein product is CASSLGTLYNEQFF. The chain joins TRBV7-8 to TRBJ2-1; D perhaps matches TRBD1 (5 bases). This CDR3 spans 14 amino acids. Germline V CDR1 and CDR2: SGHVS, FQNEAQ. V was pared by 1 base and J by 4 bases, with 8 bases between.

This clone has a single count. V and J are TRBV24-1 and TRBJ2-3; 12 nucleotides align to TRBD2. Unmatched junction bases numbered 13, after V lost 4 bases and J lost 3 bases. The CDR3 totals 19 residues. Germline V CDR1 and CDR2: KGHDR, SFDVKD. The CDR3 protein is CATSDPSGGAPTGTDTQYF. The CDR3 DNA sequence: TGTGCCACCAGTGACCCTAGCGGGGGGGCCCCAACCGGGACAGATACGCAGTATTTT.

The chain is built from TRBV18 and TRBJ1-4, with D perhaps matching TRBD1 (5 bases). This CDR3 comprises 15 residues. The V end was cut by 1 base, the J end by 4 bases, with 10 bases between. Germline values: CDR1 KGHSH, CDR2 LQKENI. CDR3 in DNA: TGTGCCAGCTCACCACGGACCGGGGGTAATGAAAAACTGTTTTTT. It codes for CASSPRTGGNEKLFF. Based on the CDR3 plus reference TRBV18 and TRBJ1-4, the full variable domain is NAGVMQNPRHLVRRRGQEARLRCSPMKGHSHVYWYRQLPEEGLKFMVYLQKENIIDESGMPKERFSAEFPKEGPSILRIQQVVRGDSAAYFCASSPRTGGNEKLFFGSGTQLSVL.

The genes are TRBV9 and TRBJ1-6; 10 nucleotides agree with TRBD1. J was trimmed by 8 bases and V by 3 bases; bases with no gene match: 5. The CDR3 sequence is 15 residues long. Germline V lookup: CDR1 SGDLS, CDR2 YYNGEE. The CDR3 sequence: CASSARQGADSPLHF. For the CDR3, the DNA is TGTGCCAGCAGCGCAAGACAGGGGGCCGATTCACCCCTCCACTTT.

The V and J genes are TRBV30 and TRBJ1-5, with TRBD1 matching 9 bases. Germline CDR1 GTSNPN, CDR2 SVGIG (reference sequence). The J segment lost 6 bases and the V segment lost 3 bases, leaving 3 bases of the junction unmatched. The CDR3 is 13 amino acids. The CDR3 DNA sequence: TGTGCCTGGAGCTTACAGGGGGCTCAGCCCCAGCATTTT. Its protein product is CAWSLQGAQPQHF.

This clone was detected once. The rearrangement links TRBV28 to TRBJ2-7; 10 bases agree with TRBD2. V gave up 5 bases and J gave up 4 bases; unmatched junction bases: 8. Germline assignment: CDR1 MDHEN and CDR2 SYDVKM. The CDR3 covers 15 residues. CDR3 nucleotide sequence: TGTGCCAGCAGTCCCCCTAGCGGGAGTCGTTACGAGCAGTACTTC. Translating gives CASSPPSGSRYEQYF.

With respect to this clone: Other nucleotide sequences from this sample produce the same CDR3. This chain uses TRBV29-1 with TRBJ1-4; TRBD1 agrees at 10 bases. The CDR3 is 14 amino acids. CDR1 is SQVTM and CDR2 is ANQGSEA in the germline V gene. Trimming removed 7 bases from V and 5 bases from J; junction bases left unmatched: 7. The CDR3 bases are TGCAGCGCCCGGACAGGGGGGGGGAATGAAAAACTGTTTTTT. Its translation is CSARTGGGNEKLFF. Looking up the rest from reference TRBV29-1 and TRBJ1-4 gives the full variable domain: SAVISQKPSRDICQRGTSLTIQCQVDSQVTMMFWYRQQPGQSLTLIATANQGSEATYESGFVIDKFPISRPNLTFSTLTVSNMSPEDSSIYLCSARTGGGNEKLFFGSGTQLSVL.